This passage covers 2 T cell receptor beta chains from one sample sequenced in a study of human T cells and chemical hapten exposure. Regarding time point: patch test 1, 2 weeks after DPC sensitization. As to treatment: therapeutic diphenylcyclopropenone sensitization with weekly scalp DPC. TCRdb redid the calling of the RACE reads with MiXCR, one entry per CDR3 protein. The repertoire holds some 400,000 distinct CDR3 sequences, with around 4.8% as singletons. Source: whole blood, taken in connection with sensitization to the hapten diphenylcyclopropenone (DPC). The receptors were gathered from a woman aged 50 to 65 with alopecia areata. Some clones in this sample may be carry-over from other donors' samples.

This clonotype showed up many times. The V gene is TRBV4-1, the J gene TRBJ2-3; TRBD1 matches at 8 bases. Germline trimming cut 0 bases from V and 2 bases from J; bases unmatched to any gene: 7. This CDR3 has 17 residues. CDR1 MGHRA and CDR2 YSYEKL come from the germline V gene. CDR3 DNA: TGCGCCAGCAGCCAAGATGGGACAGGTCTCTCCACAGATACGCAGTATTTT. Its translation is CASSQDGTGLSTDTQYF.

In its sample, this clonotype was seen many times. The chain couples TRBV7-9 to TRBJ1-5; D might be TRBD1 (5 bases). The germline V gene encodes CDR1 SEHNR and CDR2 FQNEAQ (reference sequence). The CDR3 sequence is 15 residues long. Trimming left V 0 bases short and J 3 bases short, with 9 bases between. The CDR3 DNA is TGTGCCAGCAGCTTAGCAGGGACGGACAATCAGCCCCAGCATTTT. Protein product: CASSLAGTDNQPQHF.